One and the same sample provided the 23 T cell receptor beta chains below, sequenced in a study of cytomegalovirus exposure and HLA in healthy donors. It was with 60 Vbeta and 13 Jbeta primers that the PCR ran. Assay used: immunoSEQ multiplex PCR; TCRdb lists only in-frame clones, some missing. Of some 200,000 clones listed, 82% are singletons. The sequenced sample consisted of PBMCs. The source of these receptors is a boy younger than 10 in good health and CMV-seronegative.

The chain has TRBV19 and TRBJ1-1; D gene uncertain. The V and J ends lost 8 bases and 9 bases respectively, with 13 bases between them. CDR1 and CDR2 from the germline V gene are LNHDA and SQIVND (reference sequence). The CDR3 totals 11 residues. CDR3 residues: CASQTRDQAFF. The CDR3 DNA sequence: TGTGCCAGTCAGACCCGGGATCAAGCTTTCTTT.

The V and J genes are TRBV4-1 and TRBJ1-6; 7 positions match TRBD1. This CDR3 is built from 17 residues. Germline assignment: CDR1 MGHRA and CDR2 YSYEKL. The V gene end was trimmed by 3 bases and the J gene end by 7 bases; junction bases not matched to a gene: 12. This CDR3 reads CASSHVGLGTANSPLHF. DNA of the CDR3: TGCGCCAGCAGCCACGTAGGACTGGGGACAGCAAATTCACCCCTCCACTTT.

V is TRBV4-1 and J is TRBJ2-2; TRBD2 matches 12 bases. V lost 3 bases and J lost 5; bases outside the gene matches: 7. Germline CDR1 is MGHRA and CDR2 is YSYEKL. This CDR3 comprises 17 residues. The CDR3 sequence is CASSHMGLAGGTGELFF. The CDR3 DNA reads as TGCGCCAGCAGCCATATGGGTCTAGCGGGGGGGACCGGGGAGCTGTTTTTT.

Concerning this clone itself: The sample has other DNA sequences that encode this CDR3 too. The J gene is TRBJ1-2, the V gene TRBV19; maybe TRBD1 (5 bases). The CDR3 consists of 14 residues. Trimming removed 5 bases at V and 4 bases at J, with 14 bases between. Germline values: CDR1 LNHDA, CDR2 SQIVND (reference sequence). The CDR3: CASSASGLGYGYTF. The CDR3 DNA follows: TGTGCCAGTAGTGCCTCGGGACTGGGCTATGGCTACACCTTC.

This sequence joins TRBV19 and TRBJ1-4; D is perhaps TRBD1 (5 bases). V was shortened by 5 bases and J by 8 bases, with 18 bases between the two germline ends. Germline CDR1 is LNHDA and CDR2 is SQIVND (reference sequence). The CDR3 has 15 residues. CDR3 loop: CASSATVAAGEKLFF. CDR3 in DNA: TGTGCCAGTAGTGCGACAGTGGCAGCGGGAGAAAAACTGTTTTTT.

This clone was seen once. The chain links TRBV7-9 to TRBJ2-4; weak D call: TRBD1 (7 bases). V was trimmed by 6 bases and J by 0 bases, leaving 18 bases between them. CDR1 and CDR2 from the germline V gene are SEHNR and FQNEAQ (reference sequence). The CDR3 totals 17 residues. The DNA for the CDR3 is TGTGCCAGCAGTCCCTTTGGGCAGGGGGGAGCCAAAAACATTCAGTACTTC. Protein: CASSPFGQGGAKNIQYF.

The chain uses TRBV10-1 and TRBJ2-7; TRBD1 aligns across 7 bases. J gave up 5 bases and V 8 bases, and 12 bases lay outside the gene matches. There are 14 residues in the CDR3. Germline V gene data show CDR1 as WNHNN and CDR2 as SYGVQD (reference sequence). CDR3 bases: TGCGCCAGCCCTCCGTTCGACAGGGCTCACGAGCAGTACTTC. Protein sequence: CASPPFDRAHEQYF.

This rearrangement joins TRBV5-4 to TRBJ2-7, with D possibly being TRBD2 (6 bases). With 0 bases removed from V and 5 bases from J, the gap between germline ends came to 15 bases. CDR1 is SGHNT and CDR2 is YYREEE in the germline V gene (reference sequence). The CDR3 has 15 amino acids. In DNA form, the CDR3 reads TGTGCCAGCAGCTTGGACGCTAGCGCTTACAACGAGCAGTACTTC. It yields the protein CASSLDASAYNEQYF. Full variable domain (outside the CDR3, taken from reference TRBV5-4 and TRBJ2-7): ETGVTQSPTHLIKTRGQQVTLRCSSQSGHNTVSWYQQALGQGPQFIFQYYREEENGRGNFPPRFSGLQFPNYSSELNVNALELDDSALYLCASSLDASAYNEQYFGPGTRLTVT.

This chain links TRBV5-6 with TRBJ1-6; D ambiguous. CDR1 is SGHDT and CDR2 is YYEEEE in the germline V gene. The V end was cut by 5 bases, the J end by 10 bases, with 19 bases between. The CDR3 contains 15 residues. This CDR3 reads CASRDGGFLGSPLHF. The CDR3 coding sequence is TGTGCCAGCAGGGATGGCGGGTTTTTGGGGTCACCCCTCCACTTT.

V is TRBV6-5 and J is TRBJ2-5; the match to TRBD2 covers 7 bases. This CDR3 contains 13 residues. J was trimmed by 0 bases and V by 9 bases; bases with no gene match: 4. The germline V gene encodes CDR1 MNHEY and CDR2 SVGAGI. The CDR3 loop is CASSRGNQETQYF. CDR3 sequence (DNA): TGTGCCAGTTCGCGGGGGAACCAAGAGACCCAGTACTTC.

Concerning this clone itself: The sample has other DNA sequences that encode this CDR3 too. V and J are TRBV2 and TRBJ1-1, with D unclear. Trimming stripped 8 bases from V and 4 bases from J, with 5 bases between. Germline V CDR1 and CDR2: SNHLY, FYNNEI. This CDR3 has 10 amino acids. The CDR3 DNA reads as TGTGCCAGCCGGGGCACTGAAGCTTTCTTT. Amino acids: CASRGTEAFF. Full variable domain (missing parts from reference TRBV2 and TRBJ1-1): EPEVTQTPSHQVTQMGQEVILRCVPISNHLYFYWYRQILGQKVEFLVSFYNNEISEKSEIFDDQFSVERPDGSNFTLKIRSTKLEDSAMYFCASRGTEAFFGQGTRLTVV.

The rearrangement links TRBV29-1 to TRBJ2-5; TRBD2 agrees at 7 bases. V shed 4 bases and J 5 bases; nucleotides not matched to a gene: 16. The CDR3 has 16 amino acids. CDR1 is SQVTM, CDR2 ANQGSEA, per germline. CDR3 residues: CSVVGVRGGPHETQYF. CDR3 bases: TGCAGCGTTGTTGGAGTCCGCGGGGGACCCCATGAGACCCAGTACTTC.

The chain combines TRBV5-7 with TRBJ2-5; D is undetermined. TRBV5-7 counts as an open reading frame of uncertain function. V was trimmed by 3 bases and J by 0 bases, leaving 3 bases between them. This CDR3 spans 12 amino acids. CDR3 sequence (DNA): TGTGCCAGCAGCTCCTACCAAGAGACCCAGTACTTC. This sequence encodes CASSSYQETQYF.

In nucleotides, the CDR3 is TGTGCCAGCAGTTGGACAGGGAGATTGGGCATTCAGTACTTC. Translating gives CASSWTGRLGIQYF. The genes are TRBV27 and TRBJ2-4; 8 bases match TRBD1. The CDR3 loop spans 14 amino acids. The J segment lost 9 bases and the V segment lost 4 bases, leaving 8 bases of the junction unmatched. CDR1 MNHEY and CDR2 SMNVEV come from the germline V gene (reference sequence).

J is TRBJ2-1 and V is TRBV10-3; a weak D match, TRBD2 (5 bases). CDR1 and CDR2 from the germline V gene are ENHRY and SYGVKD. CDR3 length: 13 amino acids. V shed 11 bases and J shed 0 bases, with 11 bases lying between them. The CDR3 loop reads CASGMGSYNEQFF. CDR3 in DNA: TGTGCCTCCGGGATGGGCTCCTACAATGAGCAGTTCTTC.

The rearrangement links TRBV9 to TRBJ1-3; no firm D call. The V end lost 3 bases, the J end lost 2 bases, and 18 bases lay between the germline ends. The CDR3 covers 17 residues. From germline, CDR1 is SGDLS and CDR2 YYNGEE. The CDR3: CASSAGPGGKTGNTIYF. CDR3 DNA: TGTGCCAGCAGCGCCGGACCTGGAGGGAAAACTGGAAACACCATATATTTT.

The chain links TRBV7-9 to TRBJ1-4, with D perhaps matching TRBD1 (6 bases). Per the germline V gene, CDR1 is SEHNR and CDR2 is FQNEAQ (reference sequence). The V end was cut by 2 bases, the J end by 10 bases, with 14 bases between. The CDR3 loop spans 14 amino acids. The CDR3, as DNA: TGTGCCAGCAGCTTACAACAGGCAGGGGTAAAACTGTTTTTT. It specifies CASSLQQAGVKLFF. Variable domain in full (rest from reference TRBV7-9 and TRBJ1-4): DTGVSQNPRHKITKRGQNVTFRCDPISEHNRLYWYRQTLGQGPEFLTYFQNEAQLEKSRLLSDRFSAERPKGSFSTLEIQRTEQGDSAMYLCASSLQQAGVKLFFGSGTQLSVL.

V usage is TRBV5-1 and J usage is TRBJ2-5, with 8 bases matching TRBD1. Unmatched junction bases numbered 3, after V lost 3 bases and J lost 5 bases. The CDR3 loop spans 13 amino acids. Germline values: CDR1 SGHRS, CDR2 YFSETQ. The CDR3 DNA reads TGCGCCAGCAGCTCAGGGGGCCGGGAGACCCAGTACTTC. Its translation: CASSSGGRETQYF.

This chain connects TRBV7-2 to TRBJ1-1; D not resolved. The V gene lost 5 bases and the J gene lost 4 bases, with 11 bases spanning the gap. The CDR3 covers 13 residues. The germline gives CDR1 SGHTA, CDR2 FQGNSA. CDR3 residues: CASSTRHSTEAFF. The DNA of the CDR3 is TGTGCCAGCAGCACTCGACATTCCACTGAAGCTTTCTTT.

The rearrangement joins TRBV5-5 to TRBJ2-7; a possible D gene is TRBD2 (7 bases). Trimming took 0 bases from V and 3 from J, leaving 16 bases between them. CDR1 and CDR2 from the germline V gene are SGHKS and YYEKEE (reference sequence). There are 16 residues in the CDR3. In DNA form, the CDR3 reads TGTGCCAGCAGCTTGGCGGTAGGGGGGGTTTACTACGAGCAGTACTTC. This gives the protein CASSLAVGGVYYEQYF.

CDR3 amino acids: CSIRQGNTEAFF. DNA of the CDR3: TGCAGCATACGACAGGGGAACACTGAAGCTTTCTTT. The J gene is TRBJ1-1, the V gene TRBV29-1; TRBD1 aligns across 7 bases. The length of the CDR3 is 12 residues. J was trimmed by 1 base and V by 8 bases; bases with no gene match: 4. Germline loops: CDR1 SQVTM, CDR2 ANQGSEA.

This clone was seen a few times. The genes are TRBV6-6 and TRBJ1-2; D ambiguous. V was clipped by 4 bases and J by 4 bases, with 7 bases between them. Looked up from germline, CDR1 is MNHNY and CDR2 is SVGAGI (reference sequence). The CDR3 length is 12 residues. CDR3 loop: CASSSDTYGYTF. Here the CDR3 DNA reads TGTGCCAGCAGTTCCGACACCTATGGCTACACCTTC.

This sequence joins TRBV6-5 and TRBJ2-1, with a possible D match to TRBD2 (7 bases). Deletions cut 10 bases from V and 3 bases from J, with 16 bases between. Germline CDR1 and CDR2: MNHEY and SVGAGI. The CDR3 runs to 14 residues. For the CDR3, the DNA is TGTGCCACAGGGAGGGGGGCGGTCTACAATGAGCAGTTCTTC. It is translated as CATGRGAVYNEQFF.